This TCR beta chain was captured in a study of post-analysis software for immune sequencing data. The count of this clonotype is one. What it binds is unknown. The CDR3 loop spans 14 amino acids. J lost 7 bases, V lost 6 bases, and 9 bases had no gene match. CDR1 is MDHEN, CDR2 SYDVKM, per germline. General study points: Roughly 5 TRBV segments occurring more often in patients than controls included TRBV5-6, TRBV5-1 and TRBV20-1.

Presence of unique molecular identifiers characterized the TCR beta cDNA libraries. T cells, about 0.95 to 11 million of them, yielded roughly 0.5 million cDNA molecules. TCRdb re-analysed the PCR reads in MiXCR, keeping a single row per CDR3 protein. The data hold about 430,000 distinct CDR3 sequences, with approximately 37% observed a single time. Sequenced input: blood. The chain joins TRBV28 to TRBJ2-7; 10 bases agree with TRBD1. The source is a girl aged 2 to 10 with multiple sclerosis. The CDR3, as DNA: TGTGCCAGCAGATCGGGACAGGGGATTCGGGAGCAGTACTTC. Its translation: CASRSGQGIREQYF. Full variable domain (remainder filled in from reference TRBV28 and TRBJ2-7): DVKVTQSSRYLVKRTGEKVFLECVQDMDHENMFWYRQDPGLGLRLIYFSYDVKMKEKGDIPEGYSVSREKKERFSLILESASTNQTSMYLCASRSGQGIREQYFGPGTRLTVT.